This T cell receptor beta chain was retrieved from a study of blood T cell repertoires in COVID-19. The table came from immunoSEQ multiplex PCR; TCRdb's copy has only in-frame clones and leaves some out. Among around 130,000 clones listed, about 89% were seen once. Germline CDR1 and CDR2: KGHSH and LQKENI. The germline V and J ends were trimmed by 1 base and 1 base, with 10 bases remaining between them. CDR3 size: 15 residues. Sample: peripheral blood. This clonotype originated in a man aged 50 to 59 with active or convalescent COVID-19. V and J are TRBV18 and TRBJ1-1; the D is unclear. CDR3 region: CASSPLGEGNTEAFF. CDR3 DNA: TGTGCCAGCTCACCACTAGGCGAGGGGAACACTGAAGCTTTCTTT.